This TCR beta chain was identified during a study of T cell responses to AZD1222 COVID-19 vaccine. Per germline, CDR1 MNHEY and CDR2 SMNVEV (reference sequence). Trimming pared 2 bases from V and 4 bases from J, leaving 8 bases between. The CDR3 is 13 amino acids. Recipients boosted at about 4 weeks or about 12 weeks are pooled. Clones were sequenced by immunoSEQ multiplex PCR, and TCRdb holds only the in-frame ones, with some missing. This repertoire shows 100,000 or so clones, about 85% found once; its top ten account for 2% to 3%. V gene TRBV27 combines with J gene TRBJ2-5; D call uncertain. The receptor was derived from an adult who received the AZD1222 COVID-19 vaccine. Sequences were derived from peripheral blood, sampled 28 days after the second AZD1222 dose. This CDR3 reads CASSLTFSETQYF. The CDR3 DNA follows: TGTGCCAGCAGTTTAACTTTCTCAGAGACCCAGTACTTC.